This TCR beta chain was observed in a study of Graves' ophthalmopathy and Graves' hyperthyroidism. Study-wide points: Clonotypes were expanded in thyroid at above 0.001 frequency, and most also appeared in blood. With approximately 88% sensitivity and roughly 76% specificity, a 13-signature model separated ophthalmopathy from stable hyperthyroidism.

Lactation, pregnancy, uncontrolled infections and other autoimmune diseases were all grounds for excluding patients. CDR3 size: 16 residues. Per germline, CDR1 SQVTM and CDR2 ANQGSEA. V was clipped by 3 bases and J by 16 bases, with 30 bases between them. Amplified material comprised TCR beta CDR3 regions derived from RNA transcripts. First-round RT-PCR employed HTBI primers, with a second-round multiplex PCR after it. TCRdb fed the multiplex PCR reads into MiXCR, producing one record per CDR3 protein. This sample yields almost 750,000 distinct CDR3 sequences, of which around 40% are seen a single time; 44% belongs to the top ten. With respect to this clonotype: What it binds is not known.

The sequenced sample was peripheral blood. J is TRBJ1-4 and V is TRBV29-1; D is perhaps TRBD1 (6 bases). The TCR sequence derives from an adult man with Graves' ophthalmopathy. CDR3 loop: CSVDMGKQGGTYQPFF. CDR3 coding DNA: TGCAGCGTTGATATGGGGAAACAGGGAGGAACATACCAACCGTTTTTT.